These 21 T cell receptor beta chains were all obtained from the same sample, sequenced in a study of blood T cell repertoires in COVID-19. Some clones are missing from TCRdb's copy, which holds only in-frame ones; the method was immunoSEQ multiplex PCR. The sample includes 170,000 or so clones, more than 85% of them seen just once. The sequencing input was peripheral blood. These receptors were collected from a man in his 60s with COVID-19, enrolled during active disease.

The chain joins TRBV5-1 to TRBJ1-5; D is perhaps TRBD1 (5 bases). Germline V gene data show CDR1 as SGHRS and CDR2 as YFSETQ. Trimming stripped 2 bases from V and 4 bases from J, with 16 bases between. CDR3 length: 16 residues. CDR3 in DNA: TGCGCCAGCAGCTTAGGCGTAGGGGATGGGAATCAGCCCCAGCATTTT. It yields the protein CASSLGVGDGNQPQHF.

The V call is TRBV3-1 (or the pseudogene TRBV3-2), the J call TRBJ2-2; tentative D call: TRBD2 (6 bases). CDR1 and CDR2 from the germline V gene are LGHDT and YNNKEL (reference sequence). Trimming took 3 bases from V and 2 from J, leaving 13 bases between them. This CDR3 comprises 16 residues. CDR3 DNA: TGTGCCAGCAGCCAGTACGGGACTCTCAACACCGGGGAGCTGTTTTTT. Translated: CASSQYGTLNTGELFF.

CDR3 region: CASSQLAGTSYEQYF. The CDR3 bases are TGCGCCAGCAGCCAACTAGCGGGAACGTCCTACGAGCAGTACTTC. The chain employs TRBV4-3 and TRBJ2-7; 9 positions match TRBD2. Germline V gene lookup returns CDR1 LGHNA and CDR2 YSLEER. This CDR3 is built from 15 residues. The V and J ends lost 2 bases and 1 base, in that order; junction bases with no gene match: 3.

In DNA form, the CDR3 reads TGCGCCAGCAGCTTGCAGTCAGGGCCAAGCGAGCAGTACTTC. Translated, it gives CASSLQSGPSEQYF. The chain recombines TRBV5-1 with TRBJ2-7, with D possibly TRBD1 on 5 matching bases. Germline V gives CDR1 SGHRS, CDR2 YFSETQ. The CDR3 spans 14 residues. The V and J ends lost 1 base and 6 bases respectively, with 14 bases between them.

The rearrangement joins TRBV7-2 to TRBJ1-1; TRBD1 matches at 8 bases. With V trimmed by 5 bases and J by 2 bases, 7 bases remained unmatched. The CDR3 extends over 15 amino acids. Germline values: CDR1 SGHTA, CDR2 FQGNSA. CDR3 sequence reads: CASSKHQGANTEAFF. In nucleotides, the CDR3 is TGTGCCAGCAGCAAACACCAGGGGGCAAACACTGAAGCTTTCTTT.

J is TRBJ2-5 and V is TRBV19, with 10 bases fitting TRBD1. Germline lookup yields CDR1 LNHDA and CDR2 SQIVND (reference sequence). V lost 4 bases, J lost 0 bases, and 5 bases stayed unmatched. The length of the CDR3 is 16 residues. The CDR3 DNA follows: TGTGCCAGTAGTAGAAGACAGGGGGCTAACCAAGAGACCCAGTACTTC. Its translation: CASSRRQGANQETQYF.

V is TRBV11-1 and J is TRBJ1-2, with TRBD1 as a possible D gene (5 bases). Per the germline V gene, CDR1 is SGHAT and CDR2 is FQDESV (reference sequence). The CDR3 runs to 14 residues. V was trimmed by 4 bases and J by 0 bases, leaving 9 bases between them. The CDR3 spells CASSSTVSNYGYTF. CDR3 DNA: TGTGCCAGCAGCTCGACAGTCTCTAACTATGGCTACACCTTC.

The chain is built from TRBV28 and TRBJ1-5, with a weak D call TRBD1 (6 bases). Trimming took off 5 bases at V and 3 bases at J, with 11 bases between the two ends. Looked up from germline, CDR1 is MDHEN and CDR2 is SYDVKM. There are 14 residues in the CDR3. The CDR3 DNA follows: TGTGCCAGCAGTGAGGACAGAAACAATCAGCCCCAGCATTTT. Its protein product is CASSEDRNNQPQHF.

V is TRBV9 and J is TRBJ2-2; 9 bases are shared with TRBD1. CDR3 size: 16 residues. V lost 3 bases to trimming and J lost 5 bases; unmatched junction nucleotides: 8. CDR1 is SGDLS and CDR2 is YYNGEE in the germline V gene. The CDR3 sequence is CASSASGTGWTGELFF. DNA of the CDR3: TGTGCCAGCAGCGCCTCCGGGACAGGGTGGACCGGGGAGCTGTTTTTT.

The chain links TRBV14 to TRBJ1-3; D remains unclear. The ends were cut back, 1 base at V and 4 bases at J, with 11 bases in the middle. CDR1 and CDR2 (germline): SGHDN, FVKESK. The CDR3 runs 15 residues. CDR3 in amino acids: CASSQVGRGGNTIYF. DNA for the CDR3: TGTGCCAGCAGCCAAGTTGGTCGAGGAGGAAACACCATATATTTT.

The rearrangement uses TRBV29-1 and TRBJ1-4; D not resolved. Between the trimmed V and J ends, which lost 3 bases and 0 bases, there was a span of 8 bases. Germline V gene sequence: CDR1 SQVTM, CDR2 ANQGSEA. This CDR3 comprises 14 residues. Written as DNA, the CDR3 is TGCAGCGTTGATAGCGGTGCAACTAATGAAAAACTGTTTTTT. Its protein is CSVDSGATNEKLFF.

The DNA of the CDR3 is TGTGCCAGCACCCCGGGACAGGTGCGTTCCGAGCAGTACTTC. Protein product: CASTPGQVRSEQYF. The chain recombines TRBV7-2 with TRBJ2-7; 8 nucleotides align to TRBD1. CDR1 is SGHTA and CDR2 is FQGNSA in the germline V gene. V was clipped by 7 bases and J by 6 bases; unmatched bases: 11. This CDR3 comprises 14 residues.

The chain recombines TRBV11-2 with TRBJ1-2; D may be TRBD1 (5 bases). This CDR3 comprises 18 residues. The V and J ends lost 0 bases and 2 bases respectively, with 19 bases between them. CDR1 is SGHAT and CDR2 is FQNNGV in the germline V gene. CDR3 loop: CASSLDERPRVGNYGYTF. In nucleotides, the CDR3 is TGTGCCAGCAGCTTAGATGAGAGACCCAGGGTGGGGAACTATGGCTACACCTTC.

The CDR3 sequence is CASSEYSAGGDTGELFF. CDR3 in DNA: TGTGCCAGCAGTGAATATAGCGCAGGGGGCGACACCGGGGAGCTGTTTTTT. The genes are TRBV25-1 and TRBJ2-2; 8 bases are shared with TRBD1. V dropped 0 bases and J dropped 3; count of bases not matched to a gene: 6. The CDR3 contains 17 residues. Germline CDR1 MGHDK, CDR2 SYGVNS.

This chain joins TRBV9 and TRBJ2-3, with D perhaps matching TRBD2 (6 bases). The CDR3 is 16 residues long. Per germline, CDR1 SGDLS and CDR2 YYNGEE. The ends were cut back, 4 bases at V and 2 bases at J, with 17 bases in the middle. As DNA, the CDR3 is TGTGCCAGCAGCCCCGGGACTCTGATTAACACAGATACGCAGTATTTT. Translated, it gives CASSPGTLINTDTQYF.

The chain joins TRBV7-2 to TRBJ2-7; no firm D call. CDR1 SGHTA and CDR2 FQGNSA come from the germline V gene. The germline V and J ends were trimmed by 1 base and 1 base, with 11 bases remaining between them. There are 15 residues in the CDR3. The CDR3 bases are TGTGCCAGCAGCTTAGGGAGTTTGAATTCCTACGAGCAGTACTTC. Translating it yields CASSLGSLNSYEQYF.

This CDR3 is CASTKTDRANTEAFF. CDR3 nucleotide sequence: TGTGCCAGTACCAAAACCGACAGGGCGAACACTGAAGCTTTCTTT. The V and J genes are TRBV19 and TRBJ1-1, with 7 bases identical to TRBD1. There are 15 residues in the CDR3. V shed 7 bases, J shed 1 base, and the junction held 9 bases outside the gene matches. Germline V gives CDR1 LNHDA, CDR2 SQIVND (reference sequence).

The chain links TRBV19 to TRBJ1-6, with 8 bases lining up with TRBD1. CDR1 is LNHDA, CDR2 SQIVND, per germline (reference sequence). This CDR3 region has 14 residues. After removal of 3 bases from V and 6 bases from J, the junction contained 1 base not matched to a gene. CDR3 bases: TGTGCCAGTAGTATGGACAGGGTTAATTCACCCCTCCACTTT. Amino acid sequence: CASSMDRVNSPLHF.

The rearrangement uses TRBV5-5 and TRBJ2-7, with D uncertain. CDR1 SGHKS and CDR2 YYEKEE come from the germline V gene (reference sequence). The V and J ends lost 4 bases and 0 bases respectively, with 8 bases between them. The CDR3 is made up of 13 amino acids. CDR3 in amino acids: CASSPTFSYEQYF. In DNA form, the CDR3 reads TGTGCCAGCAGCCCGACATTCTCCTACGAGCAGTACTTC.

The chain links TRBV7-8 to TRBJ2-5; 7 bases align to TRBD1. This CDR3 is built from 14 residues. V dropped 4 bases and J dropped 4; count of bases not matched to a gene: 6. Germline values: CDR1 SGHVS, CDR2 FQNEAQ. The CDR3 region has the DNA TGTGCCAGCAGCTCGCCGGGACAGAGAGAGACCCAGTACTTC. As protein: CASSSPGQRETQYF.

In its sample, this clone was seen once. The CDR3: CASSAGGNEKLFF. CDR3 nucleotides: TGTGCCAGCAGCGCAGGGGGGAATGAAAAACTGTTTTTT. This chain joins TRBV14 and TRBJ1-4; TRBD1 aligns across 7 bases. J was trimmed by 5 bases and V by 5 bases; bases with no gene match: 2. The CDR3 has 13 residues. Germline CDR1 SGHDN, CDR2 FVKESK.